The clone carrying this TCR beta chain appeared once. Its antigen remains unidentified. Sequencing used immunoSEQ multiplex PCR; TCRdb keeps in-frame clones, though not all of them. The profile covers tens of thousands of clones, with about 92% appearing a single time and approximately 5.4% taken by the ten largest. This specimen comes from a study of resident and recirculating memory T cells in vitiligo. Study as a whole: Shave-biopsy epidermis from lesional and nonlesional skin was sequenced alongside PBMCs. Overall study results and limits: Different lesions suggested infiltration by different T cell clones.

No patient showed confetti depigmentation, a clinical sign of active disease. Sequenced material: blood. This sequence originates from a male donor with vitiligo.

CDR3 protein: CASSQDPRKREPDTQYF. In nucleotides, the CDR3 is TGTGCCAGCAGCCAAGATCCCCGTAAGCGGGAGCCAGATACGCAGTATTTT. This chain uses TRBV4-2 with TRBJ2-3; 8 bases align to TRBD2. The CDR3 totals 17 residues. J was trimmed by 4 bases and V by 0 bases; bases with no gene match: 9. The germline CDR1 and CDR2 sequences are LGHNA and YNFKEQ.